The present T cell receptor beta chain was sequenced within a study of cytomegalovirus exposure and HLA in healthy donors. The overall study: The use of the same platform for the 90 to 150 validation repertoires and the 550 to 850 first-cohort repertoires was reported by a later analysis.

V lost 3 bases, J lost 3 bases, and 5 bases stayed unmatched. The CDR3 consists of 14 residues. The germline CDR1 and CDR2 sequences are SQVTM and ANQGSEA. These donors were members of the roughly 130-subject validation cohort, a group separate from the approximately 620-subject first cohort. Some clones are missing from TCRdb's copy, which holds only in-frame ones; the method was immunoSEQ multiplex PCR. This table holds about 340,000 clones, more than 80% found once. The clonotype was recovered from a woman in her late teens or twenties in good health and CMV-seronegative. The chain recombines TRBV29-1 with TRBJ2-7; TRBD2 agrees at 10 bases. Material for sequencing was PBMCs. The CDR3, as DNA: TGCAGCGTTGATGGGCTAGCGGGGGTCTACGAGCAGTACTTC. Protein sequence: CSVDGLAGVYEQYF.